The 21 T cell receptor beta chains below were found in one sample sequenced in a study of tumor T cells in aggressive B-cell lymphoma. Data came from immunoSEQ multiplex PCR; TCRdb stores just in-frame clones and leaves some out. Of about 3,600 clones in the sample, just over 85% were seen once. Sequenced sample: tumor tissue. Receptors originate from an adult with diffuse large B cell lymphoma.

CDR3 sequence: CASSWGGSRGRGYTF. The CDR3 DNA sequence: TGCGCCAGCAGCTGGGGGGGGTCCAGGGGACGTGGCTACACCTTC. The V and J genes are TRBV5-1 and TRBJ1-2, with a weak D call TRBD1 (6 bases). Germline values: CDR1 SGHRS, CDR2 YFSETQ. Trimming took 3 bases from V and 7 from J, leaving 19 bases between them. CDR3 length: 15 amino acids. Full variable domain (remainder filled in from reference TRBV5-1 and TRBJ1-2): KAGVTQTPRYLIKTRGQQVTLSCSPISGHRSVSWYQQTPGQGLQFLFEYFSETQRNKGNFPGRFSGRQFSNSRSEMNVSTLELGDSALYLCASSWGGSRGRGYTFGSGTRLTVV.

The V gene is TRBV11-2, the J gene TRBJ1-3; D unclear. V gave up 1 base and J gave up 9 bases, with 19 bases separating them. The CDR3 has 16 residues. CDR1 SGHAT and CDR2 FQNNGV come from the germline V gene. The CDR3 region is CASSLVASTLSSTIYF. The DNA of the CDR3 is TGTGCCAGCAGCTTAGTAGCCAGCACTCTGTCGAGCACCATATATTTT.

The chain has TRBV7-3 and TRBJ2-3, with D perhaps matching TRBD1 (5 bases). Per germline, CDR1 SGHTA and CDR2 FQGTGA. This CDR3 contains 13 residues. V dropped 3 bases and J dropped 1 base, with 5 bases sitting between them. CDR3 amino acids: CASSLTGTDTQYF. The CDR3 bases are TGTGCCAGCAGCTTGACAGGCACAGATACGCAGTATTTT.

This clone was observed a handful of times. This chain connects TRBV10-1 to TRBJ1-4; D gene uncertain. CDR3 size: 16 residues. Germline V gene lookup returns CDR1 WNHNN and CDR2 SYGVQD (reference sequence). With 2 bases removed from V and 1 base from J, the gap between germline ends came to 11 bases. CDR3 sequence: CASSEPQARTNEKLFF. Here the CDR3 DNA reads TGCGCCAGCAGTGAGCCTCAGGCGAGAACTAATGAAAAACTGTTTTTT.

The V call is TRBV5-6, the J call TRBJ2-7; TRBD1 agrees at 7 bases. V lost 4 bases, J lost 1 base, and 8 bases stayed unmatched. Germline V gene lookup returns CDR1 SGHDT and CDR2 YYEEEE. There are 15 residues in the CDR3. CDR3 protein: CASSRGQALSYEQYF. As DNA, the CDR3 is TGTGCCAGCAGCCGAGGACAGGCCCTATCCTACGAGCAGTACTTC.

This rearrangement joins TRBV19 to TRBJ2-1; D not resolved. Germline CDR1 is LNHDA and CDR2 is SQIVND (reference sequence). The CDR3 is 12 residues long. V was trimmed by 6 bases and J by 9 bases, leaving 12 bases between them. CDR3 in DNA: TGTGCCAGTAGCACCGGCGGCGGTGAGCAGTTCTTC. Its protein is CASSTGGGEQFF.

This chain uses TRBV14 with TRBJ1-2; no clear D. CDR3 length: 15 amino acids. Trimming left V 0 bases short and J 5 bases short, with 13 bases between. CDR1 and CDR2 from the germline V gene are SGHDN and FVKESK. This CDR3 reads CASSQDFFSRYGYTF. In DNA, the CDR3 is TGTGCCAGCAGCCAAGATTTTTTTTCGCGGTATGGCTACACCTTC.

The rearrangement links TRBV4-3 to TRBJ1-2, with a possible D match to TRBD1 (5 bases). V lost 1 base to trimming and J lost 4 bases, with 13 bases between them. CDR1 and CDR2 (germline): LGHNA, YSLEER. CDR3 length equals 15 residues. As DNA, the CDR3 is TGCGCCAGCAGCCAAGCCCGGGGACTCCGCTATGGCTACACCTTC. Its protein product is CASSQARGLRYGYTF.

The chain joins TRBV7-2 to TRBJ2-3; 11 bases are a match to TRBD1. The ends lost 8 bases at V and 6 bases at J; junction bases unmatched: 4. The CDR3 sequence is 13 residues long. From germline, CDR1 is SGHTA and CDR2 FQGNSA. CDR3 sequence reads: CASGDRGVDTQYF. The CDR3 nucleotides read TGTGCCAGCGGGGACAGGGGGGTCGATACGCAGTATTTT.

In nucleotides, the CDR3 is TGTGCCAGCAGACGGACAGTTACTGAAGCTTTCTTT. Residues: CASRRTVTEAFF. The chain has TRBV28 and TRBJ1-1, with D perhaps TRBD1 (6 bases). The V end lost 6 bases, the J end lost 5 bases, and 10 bases lay between the germline ends. This CDR3 has 12 residues. The germline gives CDR1 MDHEN, CDR2 SYDVKM.

V usage is TRBV12-5 and J usage is TRBJ1-5, with a tentative D call TRBD1 (5 bases). Trimming stripped 0 bases from V and 1 base from J, with 10 bases between. In germline, CDR1 is LGHNT, CDR2 FRNRAP. The CDR3 sequence is 16 residues long. This CDR3 is CASGLVLGGSNQPQHF. The CDR3 DNA follows: TGTGCTAGTGGTTTGGTACTCGGGGGGAGCAATCAGCCCCAGCATTTT.

The chain employs TRBV27 and TRBJ1-5; 8 positions match TRBD1. V shed 5 bases, J shed 1 base, and the junction held 1 base outside the gene matches. Germline V gives CDR1 MNHEY, CDR2 SMNVEV (reference sequence). This CDR3 is built from 14 residues. CDR3 protein: CASSTGGSNQPQHF. Written as DNA, the CDR3 is TGTGCCAGCAGTACAGGGGGGAGCAATCAGCCCCAGCATTTT.

The chain carries TRBV18 and TRBJ1-3; D ambiguous. Germline-derived CDR1 and CDR2 are KGHSH and LQKENI. V lost 3 bases to trimming and J lost 0 bases, with 3 bases between them. The CDR3 totals 13 residues. This chain's CDR3 is CASSPNSGNTIYF. The CDR3 nucleotides are TGTGCCAGCTCACCTAACTCTGGAAACACCATATATTTT.

The rearrangement uses TRBV28 and TRBJ1-1, with D uncertain. Germline V gene sequence: CDR1 MDHEN, CDR2 SYDVKM. This CDR3 has 14 residues. Trimming left V 4 bases short and J 0 bases short, with 9 bases between. CDR3 sequence reads: CASSSSYMNTEAFF. CDR3 sequence (DNA): TGTGCCAGCAGTTCCTCGTATATGAACACTGAAGCTTTCTTT.

Regarding this clone: The junction departs from the called germline gene at one end, perhaps through a read error. Other DNA sequences of this sample code for an identical CDR3. V is TRBV7-2 and J is TRBJ1-6; D unclear. Germline values: CDR1 SGHTA, CDR2 FQGNSA. The CDR3 is made up of 16 amino acids. CDR3 in DNA: TGTGCCAGCAGCTTATACGGAGTATCCTATAATTCCCCCCTCCACTTT. It is translated as CASSLYGVSYNSPLHF.

In DNA form, the CDR3 reads TGTGCCAGCAGTCCAATGGGCCCCGGGGAGCTGTTTTTT. Translating it yields CASSPMGPGELFF. This chain joins TRBV28 and TRBJ2-2; no clear D. Trimming left V 5 bases short and J 6 bases short, with 10 bases between. Germline lookup yields CDR1 MDHEN and CDR2 SYDVKM. This CDR3 spans 13 amino acids.

A single count supports this clone. The rearrangement joins TRBV27 to TRBJ1-1; a weak D match, TRBD1 (5 bases). CDR3 length equals 13 residues. CDR1 is MNHEY and CDR2 is SMNVEV in the germline V gene (reference sequence). V lost 4 bases, J lost 5 bases, and 11 bases lay in between. DNA of the CDR3: TGTGCCAGCAGTTCGGGGGAGGGGACTGAAGCTTTCTTT. Amino acids: CASSSGEGTEAFF.

The chain employs TRBV4-3 and TRBJ2-7, with 9 bases matching TRBD2. V lost 1 base, J lost 1 base, and 2 bases stayed unmatched. The CDR3 contains 15 residues. Germline CDR1 reads LGHNA; CDR2 reads YSLEER. The DNA for the CDR3 is TGCGCCAGCAGCCAAGCTAGCGGGGATTCCTACGAGCAGTACTTC. It is translated as CASSQASGDSYEQYF.

The chain combines TRBV7-9 with TRBJ1-2; the D gene is possibly TRBD1 (6 bases). The V end lost 4 bases, the J end lost 4 bases, and 25 bases lay between the germline ends. Germline V CDR1 and CDR2: SEHNR, FQNEAQ (reference sequence). This CDR3 region has 18 residues. CDR3 sequence reads: CASSSPPGQSPIPYGYTF. Written as DNA, the CDR3 is TGTGCCAGCAGCTCCCCACCGGGACAAAGCCCCATTCCCTATGGCTACACCTTC.

This chain connects TRBV14 to TRBJ1-5; 8 bases line up with TRBD1. Germline V gives CDR1 SGHDN, CDR2 FVKESK. The CDR3 loop spans 15 amino acids. V dropped 0 bases and J dropped 3; count of bases not matched to a gene: 1. The chain's CDR3 is CASSQEGQDNQPQHF. CDR3 DNA: TGTGCCAGCAGCCAAGAGGGACAGGACAATCAGCCCCAGCATTTT.

The chain links TRBV25-1 to TRBJ1-4; D gene uncertain. The CDR3 extends over 15 amino acids. Germline loops: CDR1 MGHDK, CDR2 SYGVNS. The germline V and J ends were trimmed by 3 bases and 3 bases, with 11 bases remaining between them. Written as DNA, the CDR3 is TGTGCCAGCAGTGATCTTCGGGGAGCTAATGAAAAACTGTTTTTT. Its translation is CASSDLRGANEKLFF.